One sample yielded the 9 T cell receptor beta chains listed below, sequenced in a study of blood T cells in healthy people across ages. It was with a sample-barcoded 5' primer and a J-beta primer mix that a second PCR of about 6 to 12 cycles was run. TCRdb fed the 5' RACE reads into MiXCR, producing one record per CDR3 protein. The data hold about 830,000 distinct CDR3 sequences, with approximately 65% observed a single time. Sequenced material: blood. The receptors come from a man under 40 in good health.

The V call is TRBV20-1, the J call TRBJ2-1; TRBD1 aligns across 9 bases. The V gene's germline CDR1 is DFQATT and CDR2 SNEGSKA (reference sequence). V gave up 6 bases and J gave up 5 bases; unmatched junction bases: 8. The CDR3 consists of 14 residues. The CDR3 sequence is CSAGDRVRHNEQFF. CDR3 coding DNA: TGCAGTGCGGGGGACAGGGTGCGCCACAATGAGCAGTTCTTC.

The CDR3 DNA reads as TGCAGTGCTGGAATAAGTGAGACCCAGTACTTC. Amino acids: CSAGISETQYF. The J gene is TRBJ2-5, the V gene TRBV20-1, with D unclear. Trimming removed 5 bases from V and 5 bases from J, with 9 bases in between. Germline CDR1 reads DFQATT; CDR2 reads SNEGSKA (reference sequence). The CDR3 spans 11 residues.

V usage is TRBV7-9 and J usage is TRBJ2-1, with unresolved D. Germline V lookup: CDR1 SEHNR, CDR2 FQNEAQ (reference sequence). Between the trimmed V and J ends, which lost 8 bases and 4 bases, there was a span of 21 bases. The CDR3 is 16 amino acids. The CDR3 is CASGKLASGPYNEQFF. CDR3 in DNA: TGTGCCAGCGGCAAGCTCGCGTCAGGACCTTACAATGAGCAGTTCTTC.

This clonotype was seen repeatedly, ten times or more. J is TRBJ2-7 and V is TRBV7-2; maybe TRBD1 (5 bases). Germline V gene sequence: CDR1 SGHTA, CDR2 FQGNSA. Trimming took 1 base from V and 5 from J, leaving 12 bases between them. The CDR3 length is 14 residues. The CDR3 nucleotides are TGTGCCAGCAGCTTAGTAGGGGAATACGACGAGCAGTACTTC. It is translated as CASSLVGEYDEQYF.

This clonotype was counted a single time. The rearrangement uses TRBV30 and TRBJ2-5; possible D gene TRBD1, 6 bases. V was trimmed by 4 bases and J by 4 bases, leaving 13 bases between them. In germline, CDR1 is GTSNPN, CDR2 SVGIG (reference sequence). The CDR3 totals 13 residues. The CDR3 reads CAWTRQEPETQYF. For the CDR3, the DNA is TGTGCCTGGACACGACAGGAACCAGAGACCCAGTACTTC. Looking up the rest from reference TRBV30 and TRBJ2-5 gives the full variable domain: SQTIHQWPATLVQPVGSPLSLECTVEGTSNPNLYWYRQAAGRGLQLLFYSVGIGQISSEVPQNLSASRPQDRQFILSSKKLLLSDSGFYLCAWTRQEPETQYFGPGTRLLVL.

J is TRBJ2-1 and V is TRBV20-1, with D perhaps matching TRBD1 or TRBD2 (6 bases each). From germline, CDR1 is DFQATT and CDR2 SNEGSKA (reference sequence). The CDR3 contains 17 residues. The V end was cut by 3 bases, the J end by 8 bases, with 26 bases between. CDR3 DNA sequence: TGCAGTGCTAGCACACTAACGGGGGCCCAAAAGCGAGATGAGCAGTTCTTC. Its protein product is CSASTLTGAQKRDEQFF.

The sample holds one count of this clonotype. This rearrangement joins TRBV9 to TRBJ2-3; 9 bases agree with TRBD2. J was trimmed by 1 base and V by 0 bases; bases with no gene match: 3. Germline V lookup: CDR1 SGDLS, CDR2 YYNGEE. The CDR3 totals 16 residues. The CDR3 nucleotides read TGTGCCAGCAGCGTAGCGTCTAGCGGGGGCACAGATACGCAGTATTTT. The encoded protein is CASSVASSGGTDTQYF. The complete variable domain, with remaining parts taken from reference TRBV9 and TRBJ2-3, reads DSGVTQTPKHLITATGQRVTLRCSPRSGDLSVYWYQQSLDQGLQFLIQYYNGEERAKGNILERFSAQQFPDLHSELNLSSLELGDSALYFCASSVASSGGTDTQYFGPGTRLTVL.

This clonotype was picked up a small number of times. The chain recombines TRBV11-2 with TRBJ2-1; 11 bases align to TRBD2. CDR1 and CDR2 from the germline V gene are SGHAT and FQNNGV. The CDR3 runs 19 residues. The V gene end was trimmed by 1 base and the J gene end by 0 bases; junction bases not matched to a gene: 8. The chain's CDR3 is CASSLVIAGGLSSYNEQFF. The CDR3 DNA sequence: TGTGCCAGCAGCTTAGTGATAGCGGGGGGGCTCAGCTCCTACAATGAGCAGTTCTTC.

DNA of the CDR3: TGTGCCATCATGGAACAGGGGGCCCACTATGGCTACACCTTC. Translation gives CAIMEQGAHYGYTF. V and J are TRBV10-3 and TRBJ1-2, with 9 bases matching TRBD1. Germline assignment: CDR1 ENHRY and CDR2 SYGVKD. V shed 7 bases, J shed 3 bases, and the junction held 6 bases outside the gene matches. There are 14 residues in the CDR3.